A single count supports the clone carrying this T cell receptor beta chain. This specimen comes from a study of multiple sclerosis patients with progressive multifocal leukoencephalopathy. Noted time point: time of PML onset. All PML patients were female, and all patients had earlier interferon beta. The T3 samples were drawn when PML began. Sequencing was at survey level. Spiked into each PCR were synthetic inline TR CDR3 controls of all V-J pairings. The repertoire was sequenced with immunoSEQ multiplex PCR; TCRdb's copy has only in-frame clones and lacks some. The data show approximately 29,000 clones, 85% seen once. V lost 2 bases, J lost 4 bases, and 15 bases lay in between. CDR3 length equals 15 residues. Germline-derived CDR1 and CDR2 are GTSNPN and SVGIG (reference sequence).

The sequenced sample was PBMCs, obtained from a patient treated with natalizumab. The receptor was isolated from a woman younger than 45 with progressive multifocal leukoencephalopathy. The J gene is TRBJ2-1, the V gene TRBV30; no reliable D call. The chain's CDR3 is CAWSLDPPGYNEQFF. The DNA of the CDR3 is TGTGCCTGGAGTCTTGACCCCCCCGGTTACAATGAGCAGTTCTTC.